This TCR beta chain was recorded in a study of CD4+ T cells in melanoma. Study observations and caveats: In melanoma, neoantigen-specific CD4+ T cells reportedly differed in differentiation state. CD8+ T cell, macrophage and B cell function reportedly correlated with neoantigen-specific CD4+ T cells.

Data came from immunoSEQ multiplex PCR; TCRdb stores just in-frame clones and leaves some out. The data hold around 100,000 clones, with approximately 90% observed a single time. Trimming pared 1 base from V and 8 bases from J, leaving 26 bases between. Germline CDR1 is MNHNS and CDR2 is SASEGT. CDR3 length equals 18 residues. As regards this clone: Its antigen is not identified.

The sample taken for sequencing was peripheral blood. The TCR sequence derives from a human donor with melanoma. V and J are TRBV6-1 and TRBJ1-2; unclear D gene. DNA of the CDR3: TGTGCCAGCAGTGAAGAGCGTTCTTTCAGGTCATCTATGCGGGGCTACACCTTC. It yields the protein CASSEERSFRSSMRGYTF.